These 20 T cell receptor beta chains came from one sample sequenced in a study of control samples from healthy donors and cancer patients. The data were produced by immunoSEQ multiplex PCR, yet TCRdb's version contains in-frame clones alone and is incomplete. Altogether 100,000 to 150,000 clones are present, roughly 87% being singletons, with the ten largest covering over 6.5%. Material: blood. The receptors come from a man aged 40-49 years in good health.

This chain joins TRBV7-2 and TRBJ1-2, with TRBD1 matching over 7 bases. Germline values: CDR1 SGHTA, CDR2 FQGNSA. The CDR3 covers 14 residues. V lost 4 bases, J lost 8 bases, and 10 bases stayed unmatched. The DNA for the CDR3 is TGTGCCAGCAGCTCCGGACAGGCTGGGGGGGGCTACACCTTC. Translated: CASSSGQAGGGYTF.

The chain combines TRBV27 with TRBJ2-5; 9 positions match TRBD2. Per germline, CDR1 MNHEY and CDR2 SMNVEV (reference sequence). The CDR3 is made up of 14 amino acids. Germline trimming cut 11 bases from V and 5 bases from J; bases unmatched to any gene: 12. In DNA form, the CDR3 reads TGTGCCTCTGGCCGGCGGGGGGGCGGGGAGACCCAGTACTTC. Protein product: CASGRRGGGETQYF.

The rearrangement links TRBV27 to TRBJ2-5, with D possibly being TRBD1 or TRBD2 (5 bases each). The CDR3 length is 14 residues. Germline assignment: CDR1 MNHEY and CDR2 SMNVEV (reference sequence). V lost 3 bases and J lost 5, with 13 bases in between. This CDR3 reads CASSLTGTGETQYF. CDR3 DNA: TGTGCCAGCAGTTTGACGGGGACCGGGGAGACCCAGTACTTC.

The rearrangement links TRBV7-9 to TRBJ1-2, with TRBD1 identical over 9 bases. The length of the CDR3 is 14 residues. J was trimmed by 10 bases and V by 5 bases; bases with no gene match: 11. Per germline, CDR1 SEHNR and CDR2 FQNEAQ (reference sequence). Here the CDR3 reads CASSRGTGISNYTF. CDR3 bases: TGTGCCAGCAGCCGAGGGACAGGGATCTCTAACTACACCTTC.

The V and J genes are TRBV7-2 and TRBJ2-1; a weak D match, TRBD1 (5 bases). This CDR3 has 13 residues. V shed 5 bases and J shed 7 bases, with 12 bases lying between them. Per germline, CDR1 SGHTA and CDR2 FQGNSA. The CDR3 sequence is CASSKDNGNEQFF. The DNA for the CDR3 is TGTGCCAGCAGCAAGGACAATGGGAATGAGCAGTTCTTC.

The chain recombines TRBV18 with TRBJ1-2, with D unclear. The CDR3 covers 14 residues. Germline V lookup: CDR1 KGHSH, CDR2 LQKENI. Trimming took 3 bases from V and 0 from J, leaving 8 bases between them. CDR3 in amino acids: CASSPASSNYGYTF. CDR3 DNA: TGTGCCAGCTCACCGGCCAGTTCTAACTATGGCTACACCTTC.

The gene calls are TRBV19 and TRBJ2-7; 9 bases map to TRBD1. The germline gives CDR1 LNHDA, CDR2 SQIVND (reference sequence). The V gene end was trimmed by 6 bases and the J gene end by 2 bases; junction bases not matched to a gene: 8. The CDR3 has 15 residues. CDR3 region: CASSPGTGTTYEQYF. As DNA, the CDR3 is TGTGCCAGTAGCCCCGGGACAGGGACGACCTACGAGCAGTACTTC.

The V and J genes are TRBV9 and TRBJ2-3; D possibly uses TRBD1 or TRBD2 (5 bases each). Trimming took off 3 bases at V and 2 bases at J, with 16 bases between the two ends. Germline CDR1 reads SGDLS; CDR2 reads YYNGEE. The CDR3 totals 16 residues. The CDR3 region has the DNA TGTGCCAGCAGCGGAAGGGACGGCGAGCACACAGATACGCAGTATTTT. Translated, it gives CASSGRDGEHTDTQYF.

A remark on this clone: The same CDR3 can be traced to other DNA sequences in this sample. This chain links TRBV6-5 with TRBJ2-3, with D perhaps TRBD1 (6 bases). The CDR3 totals 14 residues. The germline V gene has CDR1 MNHEY and CDR2 SVGAGI. V was trimmed by 6 bases and J by 0 bases, leaving 10 bases between them. Written as DNA, the CDR3 is TGTGCCAGCAGAACACAGGGAAGCACAGATACGCAGTATTTT. It yields the protein CASRTQGSTDTQYF.

This clone appeared once. V gene TRBV4-1 combines with J gene TRBJ1-6; possible D gene TRBD1, 5 bases. The CDR3 loop spans 17 amino acids. The germline V gene has CDR1 MGHRA and CDR2 YSYEKL. Trimming pared 0 bases from V and 9 bases from J, leaving 18 bases between. CDR3 nucleotide sequence: TGCGCCAGCAGCCAAGATCCCCCGGCAGGGTTTAGTTCACCCCTCCACTTT. Translated: CASSQDPPAGFSSPLHF.

This clone has ten or more counts. The CDR3 region is CASSQDKGRWAFF. In DNA, the CDR3 is TGCGCCAGCAGCCAAGATAAAGGGAGATGGGCTTTCTTT. The chain combines TRBV4-3 with TRBJ1-1; D gene ambiguous. CDR1 and CDR2 from the germline V gene are LGHNA and YSLEER. The germline V and J ends were trimmed by 0 bases and 11 bases, with 13 bases remaining between them. CDR3 size: 13 residues.

The chain employs TRBV6-5 and TRBJ2-3, with TRBD1 identical over 8 bases. This CDR3 has 15 residues. Germline V CDR1 and CDR2: MNHEY, SVGAGI. Unmatched junction bases numbered 5, after V lost 5 bases and J lost 1 base. CDR3 sequence: CASSTGQAGTDTQYF. The CDR3 nucleotides read TGTGCCAGCAGTACGGGACAGGCCGGCACAGATACGCAGTATTTT.

Only a few counts were recorded for this clone. The chain joins TRBV7-9 to TRBJ2-5; D could derive from TRBD1 or TRBD2 (6 bases each). Trimming shortened V by 6 bases and J by 5 bases, and 22 bases separated the two germline ends. The CDR3 covers 16 residues. The germline CDR1 and CDR2 sequences are SEHNR and FQNEAQ (reference sequence). CDR3 in amino acids: CASSSSRLGGWETQYF. For the CDR3, the DNA is TGTGCCAGCAGTTCAAGTCGACTAGGGGGTTGGGAGACCCAGTACTTC.

The rearrangement joins TRBV2 to TRBJ2-3; D gene ambiguous. Looked up from germline, CDR1 is SNHLY and CDR2 is FYNNEI. The CDR3 contains 14 residues. Trimming took off 1 base at V and 0 bases at J, with 5 bases between the two ends. As DNA, the CDR3 is TGTGCCAGCAGTGAAGGTCCCAGCACAGATACGCAGTATTTT. Its protein product is CASSEGPSTDTQYF.

The chain carries TRBV6-4 and TRBJ2-3, with 13 bases matching TRBD2. The CDR3 is 16 residues long. The junction had 8 bases not matched to a gene; V was cut back by 5 bases and J by 6 bases. Looked up from germline, CDR1 is MRHNA and CDR2 is SNTAGT. Here the CDR3 DNA reads TGTGCCAGCAGTCAAACTAGCGGGGGGGCAGAGGATACGCAGTATTTT. Its protein product is CASSQTSGGAEDTQYF.

With regard to this clone: The same CDR3 arises from other DNA sequences in this sample as well. The rearrangement uses TRBV25-1 and TRBJ2-3, with D perhaps TRBD1 or TRBD2 (5 bases each). Germline-derived CDR1 and CDR2 are MGHDK and SYGVNS. This CDR3 contains 14 residues. The germline V and J ends were trimmed by 6 bases and 0 bases, with 10 bases remaining between them. The chain's CDR3 is CASSPGRSTDTQYF. The CDR3 DNA follows: TGTGCCAGCAGCCCGGGGCGTAGCACAGATACGCAGTATTTT.

This chain uses TRBV5-4 with TRBJ2-7; 10 bases align to TRBD1. V shed 5 bases and J 4 bases; nucleotides not matched to a gene: 6. There are 14 residues in the CDR3. Per the germline V gene, CDR1 is SGHNT and CDR2 is YYREEE (reference sequence). The DNA of the CDR3 is TGTGCCAGCAGTCTCCGGGACAGGGGTTACGAGCAGTACTTC. The encoded protein is CASSLRDRGYEQYF.

The V gene is TRBV20-1, the J gene TRBJ1-4, with 8 bases matching TRBD1. CDR1 DFQATT and CDR2 SNEGSKA come from the germline V gene (reference sequence). The CDR3 sequence is 14 residues long. The V and J ends lost 3 bases and 7 bases, in that order; junction bases with no gene match: 7. CDR3 coding DNA: TGCAGTGCTAGTAGGTCAGGGGGCGGTGAAAAACTGTTTTTT. This encodes CSASRSGGGEKLFF.

A word on this clone: At one end the junction does not follow the germline gene, possibly because of a read error. This chain uses TRBV6-5 with TRBJ2-7; tentative D call: TRBD1 (5 bases). Germline V CDR1 and CDR2: MNHEY, SVGAGI. This CDR3 region has 13 residues. The CDR3 reads CASSHSTAYEQYF. CDR3 sequence (DNA): TGTGCCAGCAGTCACTCGACAGCTTACGAGCAGTACTTC.

The chain recombines TRBV24-1 with TRBJ1-5; no reliable D call. Deletions cut 4 bases from V and 5 bases from J, with 5 bases between. The CDR3 runs to 12 residues. Germline V lookup: CDR1 KGHDR, CDR2 SFDVKD. DNA for the CDR3: TGTGCCACCAGTGACAGCTATCAGCCCCAGCATTTT. Residues: CATSDSYQPQHF.